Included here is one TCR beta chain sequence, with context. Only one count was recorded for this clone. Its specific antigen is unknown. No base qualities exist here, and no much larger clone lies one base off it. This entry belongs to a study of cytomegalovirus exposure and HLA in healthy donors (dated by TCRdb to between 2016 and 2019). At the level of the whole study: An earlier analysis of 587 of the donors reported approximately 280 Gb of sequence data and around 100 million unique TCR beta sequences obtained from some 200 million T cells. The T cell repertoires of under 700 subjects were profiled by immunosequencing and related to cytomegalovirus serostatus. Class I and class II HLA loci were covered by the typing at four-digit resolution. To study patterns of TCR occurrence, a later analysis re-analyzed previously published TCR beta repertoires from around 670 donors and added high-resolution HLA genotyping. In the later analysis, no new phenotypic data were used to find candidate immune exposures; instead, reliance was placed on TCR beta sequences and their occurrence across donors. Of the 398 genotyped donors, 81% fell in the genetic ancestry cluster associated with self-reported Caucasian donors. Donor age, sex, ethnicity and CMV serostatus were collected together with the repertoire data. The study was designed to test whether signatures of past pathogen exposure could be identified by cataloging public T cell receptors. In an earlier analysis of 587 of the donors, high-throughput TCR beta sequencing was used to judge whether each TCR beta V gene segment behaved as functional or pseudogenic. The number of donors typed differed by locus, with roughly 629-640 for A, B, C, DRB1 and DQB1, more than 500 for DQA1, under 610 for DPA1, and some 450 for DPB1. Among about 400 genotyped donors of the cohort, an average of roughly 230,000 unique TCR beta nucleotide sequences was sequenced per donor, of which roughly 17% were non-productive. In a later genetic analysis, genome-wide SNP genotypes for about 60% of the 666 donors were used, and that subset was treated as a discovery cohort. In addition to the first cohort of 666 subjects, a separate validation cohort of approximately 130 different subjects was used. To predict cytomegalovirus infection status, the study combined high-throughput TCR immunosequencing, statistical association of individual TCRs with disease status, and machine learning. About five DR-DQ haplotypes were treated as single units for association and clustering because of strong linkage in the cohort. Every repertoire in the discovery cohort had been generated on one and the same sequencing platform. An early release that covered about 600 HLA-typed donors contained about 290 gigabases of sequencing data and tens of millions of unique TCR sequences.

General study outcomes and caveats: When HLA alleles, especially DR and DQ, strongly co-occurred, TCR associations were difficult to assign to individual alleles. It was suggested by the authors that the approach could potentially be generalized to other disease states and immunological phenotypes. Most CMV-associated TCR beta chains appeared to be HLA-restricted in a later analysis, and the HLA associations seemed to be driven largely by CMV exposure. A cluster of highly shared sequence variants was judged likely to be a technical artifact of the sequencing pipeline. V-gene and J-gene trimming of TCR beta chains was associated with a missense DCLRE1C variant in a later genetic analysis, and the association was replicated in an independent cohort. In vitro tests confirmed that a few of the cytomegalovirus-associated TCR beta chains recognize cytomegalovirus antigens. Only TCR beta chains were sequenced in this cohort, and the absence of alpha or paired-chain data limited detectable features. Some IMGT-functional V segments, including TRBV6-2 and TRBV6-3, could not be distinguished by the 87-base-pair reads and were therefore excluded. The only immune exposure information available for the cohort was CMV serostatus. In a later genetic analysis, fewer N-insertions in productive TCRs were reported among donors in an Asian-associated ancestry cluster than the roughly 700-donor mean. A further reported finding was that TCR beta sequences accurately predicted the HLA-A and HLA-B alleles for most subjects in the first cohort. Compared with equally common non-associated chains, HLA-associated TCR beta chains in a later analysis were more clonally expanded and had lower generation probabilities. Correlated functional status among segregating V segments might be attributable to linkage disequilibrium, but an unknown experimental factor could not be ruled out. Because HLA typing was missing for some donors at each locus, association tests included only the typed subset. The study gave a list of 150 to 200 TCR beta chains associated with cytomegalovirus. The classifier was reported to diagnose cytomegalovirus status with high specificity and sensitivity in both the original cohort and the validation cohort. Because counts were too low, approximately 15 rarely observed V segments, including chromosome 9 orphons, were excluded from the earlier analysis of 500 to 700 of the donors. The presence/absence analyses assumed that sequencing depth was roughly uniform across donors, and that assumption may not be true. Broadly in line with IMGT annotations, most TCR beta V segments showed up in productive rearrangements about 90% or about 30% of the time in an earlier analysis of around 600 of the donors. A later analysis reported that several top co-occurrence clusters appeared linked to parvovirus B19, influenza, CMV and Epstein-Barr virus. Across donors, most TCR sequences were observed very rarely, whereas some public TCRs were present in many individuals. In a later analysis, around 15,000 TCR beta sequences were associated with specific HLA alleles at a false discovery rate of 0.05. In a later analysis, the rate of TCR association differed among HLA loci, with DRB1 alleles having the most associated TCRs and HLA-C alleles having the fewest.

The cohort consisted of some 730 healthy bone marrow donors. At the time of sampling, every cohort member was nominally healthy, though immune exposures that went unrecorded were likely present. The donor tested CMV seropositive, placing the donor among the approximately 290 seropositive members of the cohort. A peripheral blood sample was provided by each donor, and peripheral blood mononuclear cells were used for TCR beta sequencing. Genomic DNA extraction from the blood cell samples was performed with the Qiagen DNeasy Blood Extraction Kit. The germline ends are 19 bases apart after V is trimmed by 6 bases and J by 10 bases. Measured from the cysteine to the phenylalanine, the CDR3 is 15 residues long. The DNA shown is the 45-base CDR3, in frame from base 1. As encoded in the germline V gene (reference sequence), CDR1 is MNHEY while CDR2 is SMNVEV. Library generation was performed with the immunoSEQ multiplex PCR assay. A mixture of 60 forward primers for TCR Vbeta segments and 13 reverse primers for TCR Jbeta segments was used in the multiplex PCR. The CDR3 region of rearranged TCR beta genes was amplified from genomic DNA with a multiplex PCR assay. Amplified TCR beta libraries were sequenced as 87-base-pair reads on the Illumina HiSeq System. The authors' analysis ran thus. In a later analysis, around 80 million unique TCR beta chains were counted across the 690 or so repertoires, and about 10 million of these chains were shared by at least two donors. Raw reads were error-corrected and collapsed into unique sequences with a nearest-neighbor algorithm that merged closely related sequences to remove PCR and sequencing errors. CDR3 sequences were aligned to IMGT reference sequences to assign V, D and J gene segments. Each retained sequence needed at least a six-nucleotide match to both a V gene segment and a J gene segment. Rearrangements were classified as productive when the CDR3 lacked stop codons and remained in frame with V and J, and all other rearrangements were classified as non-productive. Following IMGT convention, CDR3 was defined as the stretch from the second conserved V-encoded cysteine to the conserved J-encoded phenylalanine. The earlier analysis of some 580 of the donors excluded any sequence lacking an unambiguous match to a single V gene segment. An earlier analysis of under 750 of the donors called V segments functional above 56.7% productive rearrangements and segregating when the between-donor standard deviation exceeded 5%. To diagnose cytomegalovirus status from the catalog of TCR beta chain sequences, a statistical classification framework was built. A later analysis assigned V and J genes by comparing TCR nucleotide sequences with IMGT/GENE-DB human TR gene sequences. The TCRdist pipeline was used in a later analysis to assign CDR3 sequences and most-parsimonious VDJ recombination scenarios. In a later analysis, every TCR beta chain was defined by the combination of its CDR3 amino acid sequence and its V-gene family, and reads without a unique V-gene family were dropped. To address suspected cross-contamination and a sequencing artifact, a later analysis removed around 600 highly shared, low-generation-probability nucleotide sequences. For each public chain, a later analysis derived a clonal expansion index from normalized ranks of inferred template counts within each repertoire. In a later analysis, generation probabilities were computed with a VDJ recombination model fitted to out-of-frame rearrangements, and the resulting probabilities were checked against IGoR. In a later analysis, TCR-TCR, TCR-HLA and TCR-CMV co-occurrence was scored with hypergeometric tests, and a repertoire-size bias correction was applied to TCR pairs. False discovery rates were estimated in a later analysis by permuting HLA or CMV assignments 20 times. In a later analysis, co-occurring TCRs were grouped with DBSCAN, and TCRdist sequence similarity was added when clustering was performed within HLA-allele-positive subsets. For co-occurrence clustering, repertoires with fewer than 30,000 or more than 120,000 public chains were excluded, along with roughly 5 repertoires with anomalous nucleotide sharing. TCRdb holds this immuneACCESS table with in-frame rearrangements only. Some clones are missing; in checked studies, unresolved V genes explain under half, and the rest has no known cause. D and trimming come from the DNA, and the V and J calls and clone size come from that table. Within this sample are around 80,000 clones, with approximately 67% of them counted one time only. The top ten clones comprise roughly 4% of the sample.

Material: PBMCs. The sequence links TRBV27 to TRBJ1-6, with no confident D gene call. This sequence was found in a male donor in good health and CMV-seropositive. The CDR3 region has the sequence CASSLRGGRESPLHF. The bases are TGTGCCAGCAGCCTCAGAGGAGGTAGGGAATCACCCCTCCACTTT.